The source of this T cell receptor (beta chain) is a study of shared clonotypes between healthy human individuals. Across the study: The study drew on two women and a few men aged 18 to 49 as donors. Per-donor plates numbered three CD4 naive, three CD4 memory, two CD8 naive and one CD8 memory. Study findings and constraints: Inspection by rarefaction showed sorted-subset sequencing to be incomplete despite large depth.

TCRdb's copy holds only in-frame clones and misses some; the assay was immunoSEQ multiplex PCR. The sample contains 600,000 to 750,000 clones, roughly 87% of which appear only once. Comment on this clone: Its antigen is as yet unknown.

This CDR3 is 18 amino acids long. Germline CDR1 MDHEN, CDR2 SYDVKM. Deletions cut 3 bases from V and 0 bases from J, with 20 bases between. This clonotype was obtained from a man between 18 and 35 years old in good health. Some clones in this sample may be carry-over from other donors' samples. This sequence joins TRBV28 and TRBJ1-2; D uncertain. The sequenced material came from memory CD8+ T cells from PBMCs. Subset here: CD45RO+ cells pooled with CCR7-negative TemRA cells. The CDR3 loop reads CASSLPGARSRPNYGYTF. DNA of the CDR3: TGTGCCAGCAGTTTGCCGGGAGCAAGGAGTCGCCCTAACTATGGCTACACCTTC.